This T cell receptor beta chain appears in the sequencing data of a study of T cell responses to AZD1222 COVID-19 vaccine. For the study at large: Some second doses came at about 4 weeks and others at about 12 weeks; these were pooled.

The CDR3 runs 10 residues. Looked up from germline, CDR1 is MDHEN and CDR2 is SYDVKM. V was shortened by 3 bases and J by 5 bases, with 2 bases between the two germline ends. TCRdb's table, derived via immunoSEQ multiplex PCR, lists solely in-frame clones and lacks some. The table shows some 120,000 clones, with 90% occurring only once. The receptor comes from an adult in good health. The specimen comprised peripheral blood, sampled on day 0 of AZD1222 vaccination. This chain connects TRBV28 to TRBJ2-7, with D unresolved. The CDR3 is CASSLDEQYF. The DNA for the CDR3 is TGTGCCAGCAGTTTGGACGAGCAGTACTTC.